One sample yielded the 16 T cell receptor beta chains listed below, sequenced in a study of T-cell memory formation after mild COVID-19. TCRdb itself ran the 5' RACE reads through MiXCR, one entry per CDR3 protein. The sample holds about 320,000 distinct CDR3 sequences; around 15% are singletons and the top ten take 21%. Input material: PBMCs or a T cell subset sorted from them (not recorded which). The receptor set was obtained from a man between 18 and 29 years old who had mild COVID-19 (a few samples of this study predate the infection). Cell type and time point are not known.

This clonotype was seen more than once but under ten times. The chain has TRBV3-1 and TRBJ2-3; D is unresolved. This CDR3 region has 10 residues. V was cut by 0 bases and J by 8 bases, with 0 bases left in between. Germline lookup yields CDR1 LGHDT and CDR2 YNNKEL (reference sequence). The CDR3 spells CASSQDTQYF. The CDR3, as DNA: TGTGCCAGCAGCCAAGATACGCAGTATTTT.

This clonotype was found many times. The chain recombines TRBV28 with TRBJ2-7; 9 nucleotides line up with TRBD1. Germline V CDR1 and CDR2: MDHEN, SYDVKM. This CDR3 is built from 14 residues. The J segment lost 5 bases and the V segment lost 6 bases, leaving 8 bases of the junction unmatched. The CDR3 spells CASSPGTGSNEQYV. The CDR3 DNA follows: TGTGCCAGCAGCCCCGGGACAGGGTCCAACGAGCAGTACGTC.

The chain uses TRBV6-5 and TRBJ2-7; 9 bases are a match to TRBD1. The CDR3 has 14 residues. Per germline, CDR1 MNHEY and CDR2 SVGAGI. The J segment lost 6 bases and the V segment lost 2 bases, leaving 5 bases of the junction unmatched. The CDR3 DNA reads TGTGCCAGCAGTTACGGGGACAGGGTCGGCGAGCAGTACTTC. As protein: CASSYGDRVGEQYF.

V gene TRBV2 combines with J gene TRBJ2-3; the D gene is possibly TRBD1 (5 bases). Trimming cost V 4 bases and J 0 bases, with 8 bases left between them. Germline loops: CDR1 SNHLY, CDR2 FYNNEI. The CDR3 has 14 amino acids. CDR3 DNA: TGTGCCAGCAGTGGGACAACTAGCACAGATACGCAGTATTTT. The encoded protein is CASSGTTSTDTQYF. The variable domain in full, completed from reference TRBV2 and TRBJ2-3, reads EPEVTQTPSHQVTQMGQEVILRCVPISNHLYFYWYRQILGQKVEFLVSFYNNEISEKSEIFDDQFSVERPDGSNFTLKIRSTKLEDSAMYFCASSGTTSTDTQYFGPGTRLTVL.

Notes on this clonotype: A much larger clone is a single base away; this may be a read error. The chain recombines TRBV9 with TRBJ2-5; D tentatively reads TRBD1 or TRBD2 (5 bases each). Germline CDR1 SGDLS, CDR2 YYNGEE. The CDR3 length is 14 residues. V lost 0 bases, J lost 1 base, and 7 bases lay in between. DNA for the CDR3: TGTGCCAGCAGCGTAGCTGGGACCCAAGAGACCCAGTACTTC. Translated: CASSVAGTQETQYF.

This clonotype came up a few times. The V call is TRBV12-3 or TRBV12-4, the J call TRBJ1-2; D remains ambiguous. The ends were cut back, 5 bases at V and 2 bases at J, with 15 bases in the middle. The CDR3 runs to 15 residues. CDR3 sequence reads: CASSPLGLGNYGYTF. For the CDR3, the DNA is TGTGCCAGCAGTCCTTTGGGCCTCGGGAACTATGGCTACACCTTC.

The chain recombines TRBV3-1 with TRBJ1-4, with D possibly matching TRBD1 (6 bases). From germline, CDR1 is LGHDT and CDR2 YNNKEL (reference sequence). Trimming took off 1 base at V and 11 bases at J, with 17 bases between the two ends. CDR3 length equals 15 residues. CDR3 DNA: TGTGCCAGCAGCCAAGTATCAGGGGTCGGCGGGAAACTGTTTTTT. It is translated as CASSQVSGVGGKLFF.

This clonotype showed up many times. The J gene is TRBJ2-5, the V gene TRBV30; no clear D gene. Germline V CDR1 and CDR2: GTSNPN, SVGIG (reference sequence). Deletions cut 4 bases from V and 3 bases from J, with 6 bases between. This CDR3 spans 11 amino acids. In DNA, the CDR3 is TGTGCCTGGAATCAGGAAGAGACCCAGTACTTC. Protein product: CAWNQEETQYF.

V is TRBV6-6 and J is TRBJ1-2; D is uncertain. Germline CDR1 is MNHNY and CDR2 is SVGAGI (reference sequence). The germline V and J ends were trimmed by 5 bases and 0 bases, with 19 bases remaining between them. This CDR3 has 17 amino acids. The CDR3 DNA is TGTGCCAGCAGTCCTCAATTTTCGACACAAGCTAACTATGGCTACACCTTC. Its protein product is CASSPQFSTQANYGYTF.

The chain links TRBV7-8 to TRBJ2-7; possibly TRBD2 for D (7 bases). Germline CDR1 is SGHVS and CDR2 is FQNEAQ. V lost 3 bases to trimming and J lost 1 base, with 10 bases between them. CDR3 length: 14 residues. Here the CDR3 DNA reads TGTGCCAGCAGCTTCGGGGGGCGATCCTACGAGCAGTACTTC. It encodes CASSFGGRSYEQYF.

This clonotype has a count of ten or more. The CDR3 DNA follows: TGCGCCAGCATCGAAGGCAACGTCCTGACTTTC. Amino acid sequence: CASIEGNVLTF. The chain employs TRBV5-1 and TRBJ2-6, with unresolved D. The V and J ends lost 6 bases and 9 bases respectively, with 7 bases between them. Germline V gene data show CDR1 as SGHRS and CDR2 as YFSETQ. CDR3 length equals 11 residues.

The chain has TRBV7-9 and TRBJ2-2; 11 bases fit TRBD2. Germline CDR1 is SEHNR and CDR2 is FQNEAQ (reference sequence). There are 17 residues in the CDR3. V shed 9 bases, J shed 0 bases, and the junction held 9 bases outside the gene matches. The CDR3 region is CASPAGLAVPNTGELFF. CDR3 coding DNA: TGTGCCAGTCCCGCGGGACTAGCGGTTCCGAACACCGGGGAGCTGTTTTTT. Together with reference TRBV7-9 and TRBJ2-2, the CDR3 gives the full variable domain: DTGVSQNPRHKITKRGQNVTFRCDPISEHNRLYWYRQTLGQGPEFLTYFQNEAQLEKSRLLSDRFSAERPKGSFSTLEIQRTEQGDSAMYLCASPAGLAVPNTGELFFGEGSRLTVL.

This clonotype turned up a few times. The chain recombines TRBV20-1 with TRBJ1-6; no reliable D call. The germline CDR1 and CDR2 sequences are DFQATT and SNEGSKA (reference sequence). This CDR3 has 14 residues. The V gene lost 3 bases and the J gene lost 4 bases, with 10 bases spanning the gap. CDR3 protein: CSASSGRYNSPLHF. The DNA of the CDR3 is TGCAGTGCTAGTTCGGGGAGGTATAATTCACCCCTCCACTTT.

This clonotype was detected a few times. The chain has TRBV7-9 and TRBJ1-2; D may be TRBD1 (5 bases). Germline V CDR1 and CDR2: SEHNR, FQNEAQ (reference sequence). The V end was cut by 1 base, the J end by 2 bases, with 11 bases between. This CDR3 has 15 residues. CDR3 bases: TGTGCCAGCAGCTTAGAAGGGGCATCGAACTATGGCTACACCTTC. Protein product: CASSLEGASNYGYTF.

Ten or more counts support this clonotype. The rearrangement uses TRBV6-2 or TRBV6-3 and TRBJ2-2; D uncertain. This CDR3 contains 13 residues. The germline V and J ends were trimmed by 7 bases and 0 bases, with 6 bases remaining between them. CDR1 is MNHEY, CDR2 SVGEGT, per germline. CDR3 amino acids: CASITPNTGELFF. The CDR3 DNA reads TGTGCCAGCATAACACCGAACACCGGGGAGCTGTTTTTT.

The V and J genes are TRBV29-1 and TRBJ2-5; D uncertain. The V gene lost 3 bases and the J gene lost 2 bases, with 4 bases spanning the gap. The germline CDR1 and CDR2 sequences are SQVTM and ANQGSEA. The CDR3 consists of 11 residues. CDR3 DNA sequence: TGCAGCGTTGATGTTCAAGAGACCCAGTACTTC. It codes for CSVDVQETQYF.